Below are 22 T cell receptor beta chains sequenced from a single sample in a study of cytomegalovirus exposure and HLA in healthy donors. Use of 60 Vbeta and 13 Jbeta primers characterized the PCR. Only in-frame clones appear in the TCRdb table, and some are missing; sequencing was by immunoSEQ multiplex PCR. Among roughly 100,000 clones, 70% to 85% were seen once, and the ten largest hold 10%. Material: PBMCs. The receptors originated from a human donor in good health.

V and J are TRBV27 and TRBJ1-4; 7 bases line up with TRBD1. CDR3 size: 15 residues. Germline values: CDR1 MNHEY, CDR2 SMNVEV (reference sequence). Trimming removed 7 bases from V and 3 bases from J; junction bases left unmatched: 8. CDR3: CASKLQGSANEKLFF. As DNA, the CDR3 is TGTGCCAGCAAGTTACAGGGGTCGGCTAATGAAAAACTGTTTTTT.

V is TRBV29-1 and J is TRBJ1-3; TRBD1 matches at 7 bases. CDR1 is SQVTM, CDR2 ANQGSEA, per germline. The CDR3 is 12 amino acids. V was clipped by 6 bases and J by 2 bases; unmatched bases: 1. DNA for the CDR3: TGCAGCGTGACAGGGACTGGAAACACCATATATTTT. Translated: CSVTGTGNTIYF.

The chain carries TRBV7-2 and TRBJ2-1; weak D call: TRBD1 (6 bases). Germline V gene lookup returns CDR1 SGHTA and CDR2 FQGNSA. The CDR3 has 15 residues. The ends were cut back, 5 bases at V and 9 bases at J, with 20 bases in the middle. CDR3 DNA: TGTGCCAGCAGCCAACGGACAGTGTCGAACAGTGAGCAGTTCTTC. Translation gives CASSQRTVSNSEQFF.

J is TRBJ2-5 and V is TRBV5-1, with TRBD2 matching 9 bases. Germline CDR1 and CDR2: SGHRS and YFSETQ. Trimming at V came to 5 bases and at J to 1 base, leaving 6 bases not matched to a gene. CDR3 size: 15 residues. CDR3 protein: CASSHSGSSQETQYF. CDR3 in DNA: TGCGCCAGCAGTCATAGCGGGAGCTCCCAAGAGACCCAGTACTTC.

The CDR3 is CASSPTSGLETQYF. The CDR3 DNA sequence: TGTGCCAGCAGTCCGACTAGCGGGTTAGAGACCCAGTACTTC. The chain employs TRBV28 and TRBJ2-5; 10 nucleotides line up with TRBD2. Germline trimming cut 5 bases from V and 4 bases from J; bases unmatched to any gene: 4. The V gene's germline CDR1 is MDHEN and CDR2 SYDVKM. The CDR3 has 14 amino acids.

The CDR3 reads CASSQARIGEQFF. The CDR3 DNA follows: TGCGCCAGCAGCCAAGCTAGAATAGGCGAGCAGTTCTTC. The V gene is TRBV4-1, the J gene TRBJ2-1; D remains ambiguous. Germline CDR1 reads MGHRA; CDR2 reads YSYEKL. Trimming cost V 1 base and J 10 bases, with 11 bases left between them. The CDR3 contains 13 residues.

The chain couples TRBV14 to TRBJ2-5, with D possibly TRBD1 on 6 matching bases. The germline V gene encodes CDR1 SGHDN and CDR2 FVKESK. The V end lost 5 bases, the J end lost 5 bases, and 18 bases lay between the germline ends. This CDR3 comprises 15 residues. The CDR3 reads CASSGGNRVGETQYF. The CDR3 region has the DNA TGTGCCAGCAGCGGCGGCAACAGGGTCGGGGAGACCCAGTACTTC.

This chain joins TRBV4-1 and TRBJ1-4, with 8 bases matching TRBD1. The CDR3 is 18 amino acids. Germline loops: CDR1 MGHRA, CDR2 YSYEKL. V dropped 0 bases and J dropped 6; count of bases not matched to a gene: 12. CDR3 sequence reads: CASSQERGPQGEDEKLFF. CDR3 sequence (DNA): TGCGCCAGCAGCCAAGAAAGGGGTCCACAGGGGGAGGATGAAAAACTGTTTTTT.

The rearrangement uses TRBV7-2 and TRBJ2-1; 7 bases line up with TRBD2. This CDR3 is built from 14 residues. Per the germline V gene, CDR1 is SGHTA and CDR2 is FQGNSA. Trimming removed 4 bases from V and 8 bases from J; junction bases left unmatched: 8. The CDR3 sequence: CASSSTAGVYEQFF. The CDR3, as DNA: TGTGCCAGCAGCTCGACGGCGGGAGTATATGAGCAGTTCTTC.

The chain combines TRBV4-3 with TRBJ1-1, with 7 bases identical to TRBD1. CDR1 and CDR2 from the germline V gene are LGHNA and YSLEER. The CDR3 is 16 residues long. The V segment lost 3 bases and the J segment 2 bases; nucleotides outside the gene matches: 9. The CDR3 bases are TGCGCCAGCAGCCACGCCACGGGACAGCGAAACACTGAAGCTTTCTTT. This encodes CASSHATGQRNTEAFF.

DNA for the CDR3: TGTGCCAGCTCAGACCCCCTTAAGGGGCGTGCAGGTGAAGCTTTCTTT. Translation gives CASSDPLKGRAGEAFF. The chain couples TRBV18 to TRBJ1-1; D perhaps matches TRBD1 (5 bases). The V and J ends lost 5 bases and 7 bases respectively, with 23 bases between them. This CDR3 has 16 amino acids. The V gene's germline CDR1 is KGHSH and CDR2 LQKENI.

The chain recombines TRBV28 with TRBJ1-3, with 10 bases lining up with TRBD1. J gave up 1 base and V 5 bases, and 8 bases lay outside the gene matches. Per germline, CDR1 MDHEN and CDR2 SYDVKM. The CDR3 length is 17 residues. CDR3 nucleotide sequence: TGTGCCAGCAGTCCGCACCGGACAGGGGGATCTGGAAACACCATATATTTT. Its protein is CASSPHRTGGSGNTIYF. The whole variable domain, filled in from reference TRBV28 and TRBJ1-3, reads DVKVTQSSRYLVKRTGEKVFLECVQDMDHENMFWYRQDPGLGLRLIYFSYDVKMKEKGDIPEGYSVSREKKERFSLILESASTNQTSMYLCASSPHRTGGSGNTIYFGEGSWLTVV.

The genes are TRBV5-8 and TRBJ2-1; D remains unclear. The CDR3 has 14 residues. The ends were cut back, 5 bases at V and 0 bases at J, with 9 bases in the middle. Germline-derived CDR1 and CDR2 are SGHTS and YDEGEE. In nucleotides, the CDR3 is TGTGCCAGCAGGGTACAGTTCTCCTACAATGAGCAGTTCTTC. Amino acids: CASRVQFSYNEQFF.

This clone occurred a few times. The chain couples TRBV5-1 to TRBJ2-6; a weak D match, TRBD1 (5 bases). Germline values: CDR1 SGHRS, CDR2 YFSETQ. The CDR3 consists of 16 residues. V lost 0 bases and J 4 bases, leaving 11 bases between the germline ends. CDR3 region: CASSLGRAPGANVLTF. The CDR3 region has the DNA TGCGCCAGCAGCTTGGGCAGGGCCCCCGGGGCCAACGTCCTGACTTTC.

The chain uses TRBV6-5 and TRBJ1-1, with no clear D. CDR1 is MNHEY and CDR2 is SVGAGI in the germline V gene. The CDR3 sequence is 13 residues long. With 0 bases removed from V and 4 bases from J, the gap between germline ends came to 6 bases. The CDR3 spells CASSYSGSTEAFF. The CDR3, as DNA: TGTGCCAGCAGTTACTCGGGGAGCACTGAAGCTTTCTTT.

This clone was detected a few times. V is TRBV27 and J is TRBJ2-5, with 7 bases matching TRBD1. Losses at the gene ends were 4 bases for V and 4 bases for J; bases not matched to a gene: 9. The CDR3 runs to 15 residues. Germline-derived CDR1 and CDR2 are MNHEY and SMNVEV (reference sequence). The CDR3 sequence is CASSSYQDRRETQYF. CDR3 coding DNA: TGTGCCAGCAGTTCCTACCAGGACAGGCGAGAGACCCAGTACTTC.

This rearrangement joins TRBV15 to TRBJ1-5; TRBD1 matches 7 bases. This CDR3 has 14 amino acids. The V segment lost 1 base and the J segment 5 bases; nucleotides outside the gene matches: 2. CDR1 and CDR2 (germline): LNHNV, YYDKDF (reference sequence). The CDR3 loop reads CATSRGGTDQPQHF. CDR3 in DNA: TGTGCCACCAGCAGAGGCGGGACAGATCAGCCCCAGCATTTT.

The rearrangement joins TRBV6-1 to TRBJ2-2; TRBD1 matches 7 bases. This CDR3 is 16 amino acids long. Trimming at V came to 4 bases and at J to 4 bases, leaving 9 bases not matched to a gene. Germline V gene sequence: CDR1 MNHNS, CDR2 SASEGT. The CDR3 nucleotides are TGTGCCAGCAGTGGACAGGGCGTGGTGGGCACCGGGGAGCTGTTTTTT. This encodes CASSGQGVVGTGELFF.

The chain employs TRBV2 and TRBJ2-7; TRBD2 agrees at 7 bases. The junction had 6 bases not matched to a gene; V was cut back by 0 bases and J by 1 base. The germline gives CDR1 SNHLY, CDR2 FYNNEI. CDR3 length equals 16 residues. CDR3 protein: CASSEATASGSYEQYF. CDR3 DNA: TGTGCCAGCAGTGAAGCGACCGCTAGCGGATCCTACGAGCAGTACTTC. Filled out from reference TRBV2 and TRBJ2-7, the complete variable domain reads EPEVTQTPSHQVTQMGQEVILRCVPISNHLYFYWYRQILGQKVEFLVSFYNNEISEKSEIFDDQFSVERPDGSNFTLKIRSTKLEDSAMYFCASSEATASGSYEQYFGPGTRLTVT.

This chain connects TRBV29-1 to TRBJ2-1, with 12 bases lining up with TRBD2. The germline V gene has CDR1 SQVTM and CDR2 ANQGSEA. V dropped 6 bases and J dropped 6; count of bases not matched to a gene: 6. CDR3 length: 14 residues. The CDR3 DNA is TGCAGCGTCGGACTAGCGGGAAACGCCAATGAGCAGTTCTTC. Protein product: CSVGLAGNANEQFF.

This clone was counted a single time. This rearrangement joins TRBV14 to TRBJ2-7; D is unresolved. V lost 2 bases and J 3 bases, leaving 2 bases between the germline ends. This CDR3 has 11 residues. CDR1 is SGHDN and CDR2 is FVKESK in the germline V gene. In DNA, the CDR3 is TGTGCCAGCAGCCAACACTACGAGCAGTACTTC. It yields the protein CASSQHYEQYF.

In nucleotides, the CDR3 is TGTGCCAGTAGTTCAGTCCTGGGCCCGCGAGAAAAACTGTTTTTT. This gives the protein CASSSVLGPREKLFF. V usage is TRBV19 and J usage is TRBJ1-4; D uncertain. CDR3 length: 15 residues. The germline V and J ends were trimmed by 5 bases and 8 bases, with 18 bases remaining between them. The V gene's germline CDR1 is LNHDA and CDR2 SQIVND (reference sequence).